This TCR beta chain was retrieved from a study of T cell repertoires in cytomegalovirus infection. TCRdb re-called the reads with MiXCR, one entry per CDR3 protein. The table records about 900,000 distinct CDR3 sequences, approximately 33% of them present only once. This CDR3 spans 14 amino acids. Germline loops: CDR1 WSHSY, CDR2 SAAADI. V lost 8 bases, J lost 6 bases, and 11 bases stayed unmatched. Study-level findings and limits: HLA-C-restricted CMV clonotypes gave the most frequent clonotype in two of eight donors.

On this clonotype itself: Antigen unknown.

The TCR was taken from a human donor in good health (CMV status not recorded). Some clones in this sample may be carry-over from other donors' samples. The rearrangement joins TRBV10-2 to TRBJ2-7, with TRBD1 identical over 9 bases. Sequenced material: cultured CD8+ T cells from PBMCs, taken from culture after CMV antigen stimulation. The CDR3 nucleotides are TGCGCCAGCCGCCGGGACAGGGCTATGTCCGAGCAGTACTTC. It codes for CASRRDRAMSEQYF.